This paragraph reports one TCR beta chain. The sample belongs to a study of blood T cells in healthy people across ages. A second PCR of 7 to 11 cycles used a sample-barcoded 5' primer and a J-beta primer mix. TCRdb used MiXCR to reprocess the 5' RACE reads, holding one entry per CDR3 protein. The sample yields 540,000 or so distinct CDR3 sequences, approximately 25% seen once. Extractions gave at least 5.5 micrograms of total RNA per sample. This sample also appeared in a second study, on T cells of mothers and their children.

This clonotype was obtained from a boy between 5 and 17 years old in good health. The specimen sequenced was blood.

The CDR3 spells CASGWTSGGEQFF. DNA of the CDR3: TGTGCCAGCGGCTGGACTAGCGGGGGGGAGCAGTTCTTC. V gene TRBV25-1 combines with J gene TRBJ2-5; 14 nucleotides line up with TRBD2. The closer fit of TRBJ2-1 to the DNA end suggests the J call may be wrong. The CDR3 has 13 amino acids. Germline loops: CDR1 MGHDK, CDR2 SYGVNS.